The clone carrying this T cell receptor beta chain was detected many times. Template switching added a universal primer site; cDNA carried unique molecular identifiers. TCRdb used MiXCR to reprocess the 5' RACE reads, holding one entry per CDR3 protein. This sample has under 300,000 distinct CDR3 sequences; over 9.5% occur once, and the top ten carry roughly 3.7%. This record comes from a study of identical twins. The length of the CDR3 is 14 residues. The V end lost 6 bases, the J end lost 0 bases, and 8 bases lay between the germline ends. The same sample was also studied in work on yellow fever vaccine responses in identical twins. That work states: Twins' vaccine T cell response reportedly gave the appearance of partial convergence and partial personalization.

This chain connects TRBV12-3 or TRBV12-4 to TRBJ2-2, with D possibly matching TRBD2 (6 bases). The clonotype comes from a woman younger than 30 in good health. Sequencing was done on a sample of memory (CD45RO+) T cells sorted from blood. CDR3 DNA: TGTGCCAGCAGCCGGGGGTCGAACACCGGGGAGCTGTTTTTT. Amino acids: CASSRGSNTGELFF.